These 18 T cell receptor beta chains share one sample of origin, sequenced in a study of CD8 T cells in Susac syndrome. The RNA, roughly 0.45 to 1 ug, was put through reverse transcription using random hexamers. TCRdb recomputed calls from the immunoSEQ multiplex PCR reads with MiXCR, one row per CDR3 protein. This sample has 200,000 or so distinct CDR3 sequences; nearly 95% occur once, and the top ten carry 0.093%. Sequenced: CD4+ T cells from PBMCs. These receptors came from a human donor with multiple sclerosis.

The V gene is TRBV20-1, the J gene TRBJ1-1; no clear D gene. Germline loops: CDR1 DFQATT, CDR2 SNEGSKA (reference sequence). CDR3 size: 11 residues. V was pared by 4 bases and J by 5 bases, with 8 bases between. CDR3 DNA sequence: TGCAGTGCTACTGGGAGAACTGAAGCTTTCTTT. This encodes CSATGRTEAFF.

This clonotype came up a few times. CDR3 loop: CAWRGTSGNNEQFF. The CDR3 region has the DNA TGTGCCTGGAGGGGGACTAGCGGAAACAATGAGCAGTTCTTC. J is TRBJ2-1 and V is TRBV30, with 11 bases aligning to TRBD2. The CDR3 loop spans 14 amino acids. Germline V lookup: CDR1 GTSNPN, CDR2 SVGIG (reference sequence). Unmatched junction bases numbered 3, after V lost 3 bases and J lost 5 bases.

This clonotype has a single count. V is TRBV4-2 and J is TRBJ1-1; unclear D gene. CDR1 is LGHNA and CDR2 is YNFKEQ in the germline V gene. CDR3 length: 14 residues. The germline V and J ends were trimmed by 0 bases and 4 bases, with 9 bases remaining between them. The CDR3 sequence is CASSQDRQRTEAFF. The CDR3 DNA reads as TGTGCCAGCAGCCAAGATCGGCAGCGCACTGAAGCTTTCTTT.

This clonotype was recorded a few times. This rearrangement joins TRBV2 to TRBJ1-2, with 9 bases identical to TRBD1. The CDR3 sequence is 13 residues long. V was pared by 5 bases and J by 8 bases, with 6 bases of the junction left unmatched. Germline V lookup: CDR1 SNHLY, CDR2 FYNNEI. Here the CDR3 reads CASSSRTGEGYTF. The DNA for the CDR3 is TGTGCCAGCAGTTCCCGGACAGGGGAGGGCTACACCTTC.

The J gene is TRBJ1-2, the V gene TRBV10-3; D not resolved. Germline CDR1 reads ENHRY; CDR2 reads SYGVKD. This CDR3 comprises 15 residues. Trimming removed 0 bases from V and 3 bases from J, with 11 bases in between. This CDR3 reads CAISESSLRDYGYTF. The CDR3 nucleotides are TGTGCCATCAGTGAGTCCTCGTTGAGAGACTATGGCTACACCTTC.

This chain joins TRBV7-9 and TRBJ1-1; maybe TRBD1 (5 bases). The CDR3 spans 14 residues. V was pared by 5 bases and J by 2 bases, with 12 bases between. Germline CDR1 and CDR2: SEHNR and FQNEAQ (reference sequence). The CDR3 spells CASSPRQKNTEAFF. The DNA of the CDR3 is TGTGCCAGCAGCCCTAGACAGAAAAACACTGAAGCTTTCTTT.

CDR3 region: CAWSGGWQGSSYEQYF. CDR3 nucleotides: TGTGCCTGGAGTGGGGGCTGGCAGGGGAGCTCCTACGAGCAGTACTTC. The genes are TRBV30 and TRBJ2-7; possibly TRBD1 for D (6 bases). CDR1 GTSNPN and CDR2 SVGIG come from the germline V gene (reference sequence). Trimming pared 1 base from V and 0 bases from J, leaving 16 bases between. This CDR3 comprises 16 residues.

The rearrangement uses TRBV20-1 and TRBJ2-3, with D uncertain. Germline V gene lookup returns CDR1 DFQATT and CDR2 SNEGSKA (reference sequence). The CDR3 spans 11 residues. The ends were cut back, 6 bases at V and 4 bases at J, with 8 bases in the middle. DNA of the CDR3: TGCAGTGCGCCTTTAGCAGATACGCAGTATTTT. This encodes CSAPLADTQYF.

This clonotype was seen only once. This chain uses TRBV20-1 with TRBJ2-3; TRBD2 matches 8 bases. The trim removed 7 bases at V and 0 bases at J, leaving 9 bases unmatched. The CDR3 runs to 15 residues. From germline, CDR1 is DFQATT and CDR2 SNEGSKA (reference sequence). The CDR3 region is CSGLASSGSTDTQYF. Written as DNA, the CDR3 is TGCAGTGGCTTAGCGTCTAGCGGGAGCACAGATACGCAGTATTTT.

CDR3 protein: CASSLPGTNEQYF. Here the CDR3 DNA reads TGTGCCAGCTCACTCCCGGGAACGAACGAGCAGTACTTC. The chain recombines TRBV18 with TRBJ2-7; tentative D call: TRBD2 (5 bases). The germline V gene has CDR1 KGHSH and CDR2 LQKENI. The CDR3 is 13 residues long. Trimming pared 4 bases from V and 5 bases from J, leaving 12 bases between.

CDR3 amino acids: CSAGYSTSTDTQYF. In DNA form, the CDR3 reads TGCAGTGCTGGTTATTCGACTAGCACAGATACGCAGTATTTT. The chain carries TRBV20-1 and TRBJ2-3; D not certain. V was cut by 5 bases and J by 0 bases, with 12 bases left in between. This CDR3 spans 14 amino acids. Germline CDR1 DFQATT, CDR2 SNEGSKA (reference sequence).

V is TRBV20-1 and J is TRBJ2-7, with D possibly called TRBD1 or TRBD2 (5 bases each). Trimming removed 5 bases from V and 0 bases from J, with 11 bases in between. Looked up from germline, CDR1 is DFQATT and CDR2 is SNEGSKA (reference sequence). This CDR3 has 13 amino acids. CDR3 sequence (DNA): TGCAGTGCTCCGGGGCCTTACTCCTACGAGCAGTACTTC. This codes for CSAPGPYSYEQYF.

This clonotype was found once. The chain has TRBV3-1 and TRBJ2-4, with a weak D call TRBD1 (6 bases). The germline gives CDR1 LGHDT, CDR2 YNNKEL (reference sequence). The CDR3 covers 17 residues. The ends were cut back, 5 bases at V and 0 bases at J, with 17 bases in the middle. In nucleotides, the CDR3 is TGTGCCAGCAGCAATTTGGGACAAACGGTAGCCAAAAACATTCAGTACTTC. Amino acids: CASSNLGQTVAKNIQYF.

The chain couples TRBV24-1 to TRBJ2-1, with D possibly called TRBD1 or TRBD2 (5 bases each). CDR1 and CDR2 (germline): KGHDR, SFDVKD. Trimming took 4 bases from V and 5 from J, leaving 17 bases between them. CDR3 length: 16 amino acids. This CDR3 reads CATSETRGGRNNEQFF. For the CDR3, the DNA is TGTGCCACCAGTGAGACCCGTGGGGGTCGCAACAATGAGCAGTTCTTC.

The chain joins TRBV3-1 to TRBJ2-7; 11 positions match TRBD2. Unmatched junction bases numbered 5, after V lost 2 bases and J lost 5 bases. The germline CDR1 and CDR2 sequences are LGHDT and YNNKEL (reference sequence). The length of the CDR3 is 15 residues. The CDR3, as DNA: TGTGCCAGCAGCCAAAGACTAGCGGGATTGGACGAGCAGTACTTC. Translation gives CASSQRLAGLDEQYF.

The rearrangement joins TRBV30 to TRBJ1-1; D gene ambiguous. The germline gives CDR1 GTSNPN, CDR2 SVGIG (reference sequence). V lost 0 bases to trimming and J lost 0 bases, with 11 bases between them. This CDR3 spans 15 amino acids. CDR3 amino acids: CAWSVPGQMNTEAFF. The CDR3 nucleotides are TGTGCCTGGAGTGTACCCGGGCAGATGAACACTGAAGCTTTCTTT. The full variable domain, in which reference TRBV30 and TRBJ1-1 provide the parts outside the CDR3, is SQTIHQWPATLVQPVGSPLSLECTVEGTSNPNLYWYRQAAGRGLQLLFYSVGIGQISSEVPQNLSASRPQDRQFILSSKKLLLSDSGFYLCAWSVPGQMNTEAFFGQGTRLTVV.

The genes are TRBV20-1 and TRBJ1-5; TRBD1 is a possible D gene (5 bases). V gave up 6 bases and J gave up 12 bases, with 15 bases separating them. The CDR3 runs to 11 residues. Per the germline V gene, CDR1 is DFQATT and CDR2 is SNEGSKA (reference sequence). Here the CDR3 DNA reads TGCAGTGCCCTTTCGACAGAAGTCCAGCATTTT. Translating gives CSALSTEVQHF.

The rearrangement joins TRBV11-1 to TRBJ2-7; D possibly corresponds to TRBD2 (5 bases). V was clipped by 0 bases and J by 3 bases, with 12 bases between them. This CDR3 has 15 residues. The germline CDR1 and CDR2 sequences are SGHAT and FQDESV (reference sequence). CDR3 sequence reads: CASSLASGIYYEQYF. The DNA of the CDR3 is TGTGCCAGCAGCTTAGCTTCCGGGATCTACTACGAGCAGTACTTC.